This T cell receptor (beta chain) comes out of a study of CD8+CD57+ T cells in acquired aplastic anemia. Study in general: Average DNA yield from sorted CD4+ and CD8+ cells was around 3 ug. General study points: Twenty-nine was the count of CD8+ CDR3 sequences that patients shared with controls. Between the patient and control groups, CD8+ Simpson's diversity did not differ significantly.

Sequencing was done on patients that had shown CD8+CD57+ cell expansion by flow cytometry. Every patient had severe acquired aplastic anemia. The use of genomic DNA as template underpinned the TCR beta VDJ and CDR3 profiling. MiXCR, applied by TCRdb to the reads, yields one record per CDR3 protein. Counted here are some 160,000 distinct CDR3 sequences, roughly 48% occurring once; the ten biggest clones make up roughly 3.1%. Notes on this clonotype: The antigen remains undetermined.

V lost 0 bases, J lost 3 bases, and 7 bases lay in between. The CDR3 length is 13 residues. Germline V gene data show CDR1 as SGHRS and CDR2 as YFSETQ. The receptor was derived from a human donor with aplastic anemia. The chain is built from TRBV5-1 and TRBJ2-7; possibly TRBD2 for D (5 bases). The sample taken for sequencing was sorted CD4+, CD8+, or CD8+CD57+ T cells (not recorded which) from PBMCs. CDR3 coding DNA: TGCGCCAGCAGCTTGGCCGAGGGCTACGAGCAGTACTTC. This translates into CASSLAEGYEQYF.